This T cell receptor beta chain was identified in a study of OX40 agonist ivuxolimab in advanced cancers. Overall study context: Ivuxolimab, an antibody acting as an agonist of OX40 (CD134), was used to treat patients.

As to this clone: What it binds is not known.

TCRdb's copy holds only in-frame clones and misses some; the assay was immunoSEQ multiplex PCR. The table shows about 93,000 clones, with roughly 94% occurring only once. Study-wide findings and caveats: Expanded clones were, on average, more numerous in CD8+ T cells than in CD4+.

This CDR3 has 14 amino acids. The trim removed 2 bases at V and 1 base at J, leaving 1 base unmatched. Per the germline V gene, CDR1 is SGHNT and CDR2 is YYREEE (reference sequence). The clonotype comes from an adult with an advanced solid tumor such as melanoma, head and neck, liver or kidney cancer. This rearrangement joins TRBV5-4 to TRBJ1-1; 8 nucleotides agree with TRBD1. The material sequenced was CD4+ or CD8+ T cells sorted from blood, taken in a trial of the OX40 agonist ivuxolimab. The CDR3 region has the DNA TGTGCCAGCAGCTTCGGGACAGGGAACACTGAAGCTTTCTTT. Its protein is CASSFGTGNTEAFF. Full variable domain (remainder filled in from reference TRBV5-4 and TRBJ1-1): ETGVTQSPTHLIKTRGQQVTLRCSSQSGHNTVSWYQQALGQGPQFIFQYYREEENGRGNFPPRFSGLQFPNYSSELNVNALELDDSALYLCASSFGTGNTEAFFGQGTRLTVV.